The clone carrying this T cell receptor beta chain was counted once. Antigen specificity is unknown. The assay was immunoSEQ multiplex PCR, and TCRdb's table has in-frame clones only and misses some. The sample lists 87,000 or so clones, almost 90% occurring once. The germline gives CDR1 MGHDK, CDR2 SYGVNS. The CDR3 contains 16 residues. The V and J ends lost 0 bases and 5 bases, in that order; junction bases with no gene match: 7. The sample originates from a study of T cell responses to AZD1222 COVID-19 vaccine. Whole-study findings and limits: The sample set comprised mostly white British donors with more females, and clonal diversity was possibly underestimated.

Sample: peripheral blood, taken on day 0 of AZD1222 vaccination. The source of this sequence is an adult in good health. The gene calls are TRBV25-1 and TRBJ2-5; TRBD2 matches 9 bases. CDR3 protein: CASSEYISGGSETQYF. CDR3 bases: TGTGCCAGCAGTGAATATATTAGCGGGGGATCGGAGACCCAGTACTTC.